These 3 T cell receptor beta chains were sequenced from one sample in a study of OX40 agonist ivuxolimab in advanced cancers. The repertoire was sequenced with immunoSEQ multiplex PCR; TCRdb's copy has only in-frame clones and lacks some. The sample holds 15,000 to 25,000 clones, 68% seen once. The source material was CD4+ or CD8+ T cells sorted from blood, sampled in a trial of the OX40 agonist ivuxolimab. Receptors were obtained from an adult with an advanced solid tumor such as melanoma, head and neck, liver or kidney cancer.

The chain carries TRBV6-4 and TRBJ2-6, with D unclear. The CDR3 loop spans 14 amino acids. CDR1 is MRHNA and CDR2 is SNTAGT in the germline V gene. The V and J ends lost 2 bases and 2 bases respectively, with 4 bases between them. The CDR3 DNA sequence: TGTGCCAGCAGTGACAGGGCTGGGGCCAACGTCCTGACTTTC. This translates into CASSDRAGANVLTF.

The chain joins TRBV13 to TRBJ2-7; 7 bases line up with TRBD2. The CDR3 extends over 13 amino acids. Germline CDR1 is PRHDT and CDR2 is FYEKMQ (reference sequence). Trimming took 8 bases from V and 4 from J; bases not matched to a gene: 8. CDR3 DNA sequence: TGTGCCAGCGCTAGGGGAGGGATGTACGAGCAGTACTTC. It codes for CASARGGMYEQYF.

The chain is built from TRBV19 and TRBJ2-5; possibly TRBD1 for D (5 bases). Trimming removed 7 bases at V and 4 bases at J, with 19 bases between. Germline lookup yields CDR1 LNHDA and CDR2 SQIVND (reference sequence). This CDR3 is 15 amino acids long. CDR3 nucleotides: TGTGCCAGTACCCTGACAGCCGGTGCTGGAGAGACCCAGTACTTC. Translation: CASTLTAGAGETQYF. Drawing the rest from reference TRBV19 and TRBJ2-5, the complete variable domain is DGGITQSPKYLFRKEGQNVTLSCEQNLNHDAMYWYRQDPGQGLRLIYYSQIVNDFQKGDIAEGYSVSREKKESFPLTVTSAQKNPTAFYLCASTLTAGAGETQYFGPGTRLLVL.